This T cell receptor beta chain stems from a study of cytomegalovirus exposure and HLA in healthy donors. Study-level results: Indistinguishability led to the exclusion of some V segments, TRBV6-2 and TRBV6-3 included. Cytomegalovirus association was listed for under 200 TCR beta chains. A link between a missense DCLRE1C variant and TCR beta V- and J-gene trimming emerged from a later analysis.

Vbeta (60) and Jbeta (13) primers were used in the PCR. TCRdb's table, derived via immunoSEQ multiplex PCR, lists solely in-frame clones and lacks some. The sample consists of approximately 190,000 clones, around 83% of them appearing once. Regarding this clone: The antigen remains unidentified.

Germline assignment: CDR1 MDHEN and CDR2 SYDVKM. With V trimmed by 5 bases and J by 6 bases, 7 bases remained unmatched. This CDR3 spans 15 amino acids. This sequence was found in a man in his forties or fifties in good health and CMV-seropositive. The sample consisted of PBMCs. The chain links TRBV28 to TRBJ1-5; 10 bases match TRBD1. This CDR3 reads CASSPPWDRGQPQHF. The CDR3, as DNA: TGTGCCAGCAGTCCTCCTTGGGACAGGGGTCAGCCCCAGCATTTT.